This entry is about one T cell receptor (beta chain). The target antigen is unknown. This sample also contains other DNA sequences that code for the same CDR3. This entry is derived from a study of cytomegalovirus exposure and HLA in healthy donors. General observations from the study: Beyond CMV serostatus, there was no information to go on about immune exposure. According to reports, the classifier identified cytomegalovirus status with high specificity and sensitivity.

It was with 60 Vbeta and 13 Jbeta primers that the PCR ran. Sequenced by immunoSEQ multiplex PCR; TCRdb stores in-frame clones only, minus some. The sample holds more than 95,000 clones, approximately 70% seen once. Trimming at V came to 3 bases and at J to 0 bases, leaving 4 bases not matched to a gene. The V gene's germline CDR1 is KGHSH and CDR2 LQKENI. The CDR3 consists of 15 residues. Sequencing used PBMCs. The receptor was derived from a man in his 60s in good health and CMV-seropositive. This rearrangement joins TRBV18 to TRBJ2-7; 8 bases are a match to TRBD1. In DNA, the CDR3 is TGTGCCAGCTCACCCTCCGGACAGGGCTCCTACGAGCAGTACTTC. This gives the protein CASSPSGQGSYEQYF.